This TCR beta chain was found in a study of T cell responses to AZD1222 COVID-19 vaccine (dated by TCRdb to about 2021). For the study in its entirety: TCR sequencing was performed for roughly 250 trial participants, of whom some 200 were given two doses of AZD1222 and around 25 were given two doses of MenACWY control vaccine. Enrollment into the trials was organized by age into subgroups of 18-55, 56-69 and 70-plus years, and those subgroups contained roughly 150, 30 and 60 TCR-sequenced participants, respectively. The full study reports these points: Nearly half of unique spike-specific TCRs reportedly recognized epitopes outside regions mutated in the B.1.351 and B.1.1.7 variants. The 56-69-year group was small, and its depth increase did not reach significance, likely because of low power. Conclusions about previously exposed vaccinees were limited because only six or seven AZD1222 recipients were SARS-CoV-2 seropositive at baseline. Because no day 14 peak-response samples were available, repertoires were characterized only after the peak T cell response. Participants were mostly white British and included more females than males, and it was suggested by the authors that clonal diversity may have been underestimated. A significant rise in spike-specific TCR breadth and depth was observed after two AZD1222 doses relative to day 0 and relative to MenACWY recipients. CD4 TCRs associated with the vaccine covered the entire spike protein, and the dominant responses were in regions 160-218 and 743-854.

Taken with the paper, the label for time point translates to: about 28 days (+/-7) after the second vaccine dose. AZD1222 recipients given second doses at about 4 weeks or at about 12 weeks were pooled, since spike-specific TCR depth and breadth were not found to differ between the two schedules. The vaccinee samples were drawn from two UK trials, COV001 and COV002, one of which was a single-blind randomized controlled phase 2/3 trial testing AZD1222 (ChAdOx1 nCoV-19) in healthy adults. Trial participant PBMC samples were collected at day 0 and day 28 after the second dose for TCRbeta chain sequencing. V lost 8 bases and J lost 7 bases, and the count of bases not matched to a germline gene is 10. As encoded in the germline V gene, CDR1 is SGHTA while CDR2 is FQGTGA. From its cysteine to its phenylalanine, the CDR3 spans 14 amino acids. Just the 42-base CDR3 DNA is kept, in frame starting at base 1.

The CDR3 regions of human TCRbeta chains were analyzed by immunosequencing. As for the original processing: Repertoire TCRs were checked for matches against a reference library of SARS-CoV-2-specific TCRs that had been generated using the MIRA antigen-specificity platform. Breadth was defined as the fraction of unique TCRs that were SARS-CoV-2-associated. Depth was defined as the fraction of total T cells that were SARS-CoV-2-associated. Using the MIRA data, each spike-specific TCR was mapped to the spike region that the TCR reacts to and placed in a CD4 or CD8 class. Log10-transformed breadth and depth values were compared by one-way ANOVA with Sidak's multiple comparisons tests. TCRdb holds this immuneACCESS table with in-frame rearrangements only. Some clones are missing; in checked studies, unresolved V genes explain under half, and the rest has no known cause. The DNA was the basis for D and trimming; V, J and clone size are from that table. The sample records about 48,000 clones, 65% to 90% of which are singletons. The ten largest clones represent 5.5% to 7% of the sample.

Notes on this clone: Its antigen is currently not known. Per-base qualities were not stored, and no clone one base away is much larger.

This sequence was found in an adult who received the AZD1222 COVID-19 vaccine. The sequencing used peripheral blood, collected 28 days after the second AZD1222 dose. Recombination joined TRBV7-3 with TRBJ2-1; 8 middle bases align to TRBD2. The nucleotides read TGTGCCAGCCGGGCGGCGGGAGGAGATAATGAGCAGTTCTTC. It is translated as CASRAAGGDNEQFF.